This TCR beta chain was obtained from a study of blood T cells in healthy people across ages. Overall study results and limits: Both naive CD4+ cell counts and diversity were greater in long-lived donors than in aged donors. Across the age range, TCR beta diversity per million T cells fell in a roughly linear way.

Each individual donor underwent a draw of approximately 9.8 milliliters of peripheral blood. In regard to this clonotype: Its antigen is as yet unknown.

CDR1 is ENHRY, CDR2 SYGVKD, per germline. This CDR3 contains 13 residues. Through a sample-barcoded 5' primer and a J-beta primer mix, a second PCR was run for about 6 to 11 cycles. Each cDNA molecule was tagged by a template-switch adaptor with 12 random nucleotides. TCRdb ran MiXCR on the 5' RACE reads and lists one entry per CDR3 protein. In the table there are 1.8 million or so distinct CDR3 sequences, 39% of which are singletons. This sequence joins TRBV10-3 and TRBJ2-4, with D possibly TRBD2 on 6 matching bases. The J call may be faulty, since TRBJ2-7 better matches the DNA end. This clonotype was obtained from a human donor in good health. The sequenced sample consisted of blood. The CDR3 DNA reads TGTGCCATCAGCGGACTACCAGACTACGAGCAGTACTTC. This gives the protein CAISGLPDYEQYF.